The rows below give T cell receptor beta chains drawn from one sample of a study of T cell repertoires in cytomegalovirus infection. What these receptors recognize is not known. TCRdb passed the reads through MiXCR, listing each CDR3 protein once. This table has roughly 350,000 distinct CDR3 sequences, roughly a third appearing once. The source material was cultured PBMCs, sampled from culture after CMV antigen stimulation. These receptors were taken from a human donor in good health (CMV status not recorded). Some clones in this sample may be carry-over from other donors' samples. CDR3s include the opening cysteine and the closing phenylalanine or tryptophan. Each record gives: J gene, clone size, V gene, D gene, CDR3 protein, CDR3 DNA. The D gene is left open where the match is weak. A row's size may be missing; if present it is once, few, many or a size class.

TRBJ1-2 | - | TRBV14 | - | CASSQDYNRGYTF | TGTGCCAGCAGCCAAGATTACAATAGGGGCTACACCTTC
TRBJ2-3 | - | TRBV6-1 | - | CASSETRITDTQYF | TGTGCCAGCAGTGAAACGCGAATCACAGATACGCAGTATTTT
TRBJ2-4 | - | TRBV12-3/TRBV12-4 | - | CASGWGGNIQYF | TGTGCCAGCGGATGGGGGGGCAACATTCAGTACTTC
TRBJ2-7 | - | TRBV7-2 | - | CASSVQDSYEQYF | TGTGCCAGCAGCGTACAGGACTCCTACGAGCAGTACTTC
TRBJ2-7 | many | TRBV7-2 | - | CATAIWGHEQYF | TGTGCCACCGCTATTTGGGGCCACGAGCAGTACTTC
TRBJ1-1 | - | TRBV10-2 | TRBD1 | CASSGTGGEPYEAFF | TGCGCCAGCAGTGGGACAGGAGGGGAACCATATGAAGCTTTCTTT
TRBJ2-1 | - | TRBV7-7 | - | CASSLALEGGSYNEQFF | TGTGCCAGCAGCTTAGCGCTTGAGGGGGGCTCCTACAATGAGCAGTTCTTC
TRBJ1-1 | few | TRBV7-9 | - | CASSLRGGDGTEAFF | TGTGCCAGCAGCTTGCGTGGAGGGGATGGCACTGAAGCTTTCTTT
TRBJ1-4 | few | TRBV7-9 | TRBD1 | CASSKDRVLTELFF | TGTGCCAGCAGCAAGGACAGGGTCTTGACTGAACTGTTTTTT
TRBJ1-5 | few | TRBV19 | TRBD1 | CASRTGGNQPQHF | TGTGCCAGCCGGACAGGGGGAAATCAGCCCCAGCATTTT
TRBJ2-1 | - | TRBV7-6 | TRBD2 | CASARGTSGTGMLGEQFF | TGTGCCAGCGCAAGGGGGACTAGCGGGACGGGTATGTTGGGTGAGCAGTTCTTC
TRBJ2-3 | - | TRBV20-1 | - | CSSGLRDTQYF | TGCAGTAGCGGGCTCCGAGATACGCAGTATTTT